The rows below give T cell receptor beta chains drawn from one sample of a study of beta chain features in type 1 diabetes. TCRdb keeps only in-frame clones here, not all; method: immunoSEQ multiplex PCR. The sample lists about 260,000 clones; around 22% were seen once. Specimen: naive CD4+ T cells from blood. The origin of the receptors is a woman aged 30 to 39 with type 1 diabetes. CDR3s leave out the opening cysteine and the closing phenylalanine or tryptophan. Each record gives: CDR3 protein, CDR3 length, J gene, V gene, clone size. Size is stated for part of the rows, as once, few or many counts, or as a class when the clone is expanded.

CDR3: ASSIEGGSQPQH
length: 12
J: TRBJ1-5
V: TRBV19
size: -

CDR3: ASSVSGTSNEQF
length: 12
J: TRBJ2-1
V: TRBV9
size: -

CDR3: ASSEYSHKGQF
length: 11
J: TRBJ2-1
V: TRBV25-1
size: few

CDR3: ASSQTGVDTEAF
length: 12
J: TRBJ1-1
V: TRBV5-1
size: few

CDR3: ASSSPTGFRTEAF
length: 13
J: TRBJ1-1
V: TRBV7-2
size: -

CDR3: ASSWTGTASNEQF
length: 13
J: TRBJ2-1
V: TRBV5-6
size: few

CDR3: ASSESAGTGELF
length: 12
J: TRBJ2-2
V: TRBV6-1
size: -

CDR3: ASSYPLGGVDNEQF
length: 14
J: TRBJ2-1
V: TRBV6-6
size: few

CDR3: ASSLKPWENYGYT
length: 13
J: TRBJ1-2
V: TRBV5-6
size: -

CDR3: ASSSTGAASNQPQH
length: 14
J: TRBJ1-5
V: TRBV5-6
size: few

CDR3: ASSSTNSGANVLT
length: 13
J: TRBJ2-6
V: TRBV7-9
size: few

CDR3: ASSRKTGAANTEAF
length: 14
J: TRBJ1-1
V: TRBV19
size: -

CDR3: ASSHPPGLADKETQY
length: 15
J: TRBJ2-5
V: TRBV4-1
size: few

CDR3: ATSRGSGRGNSYEQY
length: 15
J: TRBJ2-7
V: TRBV15
size: -

CDR3: ASSADSGYT
length: 9
J: TRBJ1-2
V: TRBV2
size: -

CDR3: ASSPSGLRRETQY
length: 13
J: TRBJ2-5
V: TRBV7-3
size: -

CDR3: ASSFASGRNTGELF
length: 14
J: TRBJ2-2
V: TRBV5-1
size: -

CDR3: SGPRGDTQY
length: 9
J: TRBJ2-3
V: TRBV29-1
size: few

CDR3: ASRIGRAYEQF
length: 11
J: TRBJ2-1
V: TRBV2
size: -

CDR3: ASTLAGENEQF
length: 11
J: TRBJ2-1
V: TRBV25-1
size: few

CDR3: ASSPRAGLTQETQY
length: 14
J: TRBJ2-5
V: TRBV18
size: few

CDR3: ASSPRDRGGSEQF
length: 13
J: TRBJ2-1
V: TRBV18
size: few

CDR3: AWSEGTSGHNEQF
length: 13
J: TRBJ2-1
V: TRBV30
size: -

CDR3: ASSFGGSAHNEQF
length: 13
J: TRBJ2-1
V: TRBV7-3
size: few

CDR3: ASTVGTGTQY
length: 10
J: TRBJ2-3
V: TRBV19
size: -

CDR3: ASTTGANYGYT
length: 11
J: TRBJ1-2
V: TRBV28
size: few

CDR3: ASSTDDRAQPQH
length: 12
J: TRBJ1-5
V: TRBV6-5
size: -

CDR3: ALRVGGPTDTQY
length: 12
J: TRBJ2-3
V: TRBV10-3
size: -

CDR3: ASSVLAGNDEQF
length: 12
J: TRBJ2-1
V: TRBV9
size: -

CDR3: ASSLGTSGSTDTQY
length: 14
J: TRBJ2-3
V: TRBV5-1
size: once

CDR3: AWSRTGGSGYT
length: 11
J: TRBJ1-2
V: TRBV30
size: -

CDR3: SVEDRGEAKNIQY
length: 13
J: TRBJ2-4
V: TRBV29-1
size: -

CDR3: ASSLEGAMNTEAF
length: 13
J: TRBJ1-1
V: TRBV7-9
size: few

CDR3: ASSQAWGQGAYEQY
length: 14
J: TRBJ2-7
V: TRBV4-1
size: -

CDR3: ASSLLKTGGDEQY
length: 13
J: TRBJ2-7
V: TRBV28
size: -

CDR3: ASSLGGDNQPQH
length: 12
J: TRBJ1-5
V: TRBV18
size: -

CDR3: AWSRGLASGIYEQY
length: 14
J: TRBJ2-7
V: TRBV30
size: -

CDR3: ASSLNMADTQY
length: 11
J: TRBJ2-3
V: TRBV14
size: -

CDR3: AWSVRGSSGANVLT
length: 14
J: TRBJ2-6
V: TRBV30
size: -

CDR3: AISVTNNEQF
length: 10
J: TRBJ2-1
V: TRBV10-3
size: -

CDR3: ASSFAGGPNEQF
length: 12
J: TRBJ2-1
V: TRBV5-1
size: -

CDR3: ASSQRTGYTDTQY
length: 13
J: TRBJ2-3
V: TRBV14
size: few

CDR3: ASSAVAGGQETQY
length: 13
J: TRBJ2-5
V: TRBV7-3
size: few

CDR3: ASSTSSGGSSYEQY
length: 14
J: TRBJ2-7
V: TRBV7-3
size: -

CDR3: ASSVDSLEFNEQF
length: 13
J: TRBJ2-1
V: TRBV9
size: -

CDR3: SVQQGYEQY
length: 9
J: TRBJ2-7
V: TRBV29-1
size: -

CDR3: ASSLDGGYEQY
length: 11
J: TRBJ2-7
V: TRBV13
size: few

CDR3: ASSYSRTGSNEQF
length: 13
J: TRBJ2-1
V: TRBV6-5
size: few

CDR3: ASRPGQGRAYGYT
length: 13
J: TRBJ1-2
V: TRBV5-4
size: -

CDR3: ASSVGGGALTEAF
length: 13
J: TRBJ1-1
V: TRBV9
size: few

CDR3: ASSLVQDEQY
length: 10
J: TRBJ2-7
V: TRBV5-1
size: -

CDR3: ASSAPSRGRGTYNEQF
length: 16
J: TRBJ2-1
V: TRBV9
size: -

CDR3: ASREGGGRTYEQY
length: 13
J: TRBJ2-7
V: TRBV2
size: few

CDR3: ASRGTTPPTQY
length: 11
J: TRBJ2-5
V: TRBV28
size: few

CDR3: ASSNTGTGGETQY
length: 13
J: TRBJ2-5
V: TRBV5-1
size: -

CDR3: ASSLALTILDIQY
length: 13
J: TRBJ2-4
V: TRBV7-9
size: -

CDR3: ASSVQASKNIQY
length: 12
J: TRBJ2-4
V: TRBV9
size: few